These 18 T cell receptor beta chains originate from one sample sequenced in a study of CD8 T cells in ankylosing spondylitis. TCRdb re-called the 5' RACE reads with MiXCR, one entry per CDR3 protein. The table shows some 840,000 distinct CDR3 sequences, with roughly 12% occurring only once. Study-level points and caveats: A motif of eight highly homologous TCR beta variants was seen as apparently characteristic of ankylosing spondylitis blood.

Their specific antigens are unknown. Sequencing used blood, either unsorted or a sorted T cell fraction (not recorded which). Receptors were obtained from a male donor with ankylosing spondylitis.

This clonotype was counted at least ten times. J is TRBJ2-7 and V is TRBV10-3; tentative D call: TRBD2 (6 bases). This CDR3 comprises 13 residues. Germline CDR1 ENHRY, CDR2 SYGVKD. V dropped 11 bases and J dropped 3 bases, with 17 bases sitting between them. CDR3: CALMVAENYEQYF. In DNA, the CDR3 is TGTGCCCTGATGGTAGCGGAGAACTACGAGCAGTACTTC.

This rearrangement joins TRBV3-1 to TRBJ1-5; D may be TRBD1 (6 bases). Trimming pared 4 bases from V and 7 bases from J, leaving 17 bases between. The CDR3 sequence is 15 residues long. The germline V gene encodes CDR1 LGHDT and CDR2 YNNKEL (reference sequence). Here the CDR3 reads CASSPRHEGGQPQHF. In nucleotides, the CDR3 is TGTGCCAGCAGCCCACGACATGAGGGGGGACAGCCCCAGCATTTT.

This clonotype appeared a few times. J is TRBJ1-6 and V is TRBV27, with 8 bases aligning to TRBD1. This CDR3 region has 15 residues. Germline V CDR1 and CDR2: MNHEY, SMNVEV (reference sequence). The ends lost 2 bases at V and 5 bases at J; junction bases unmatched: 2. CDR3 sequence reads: CASSLVTGDNSPLHF. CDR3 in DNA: TGTGCCAGCAGTTTAGTGACAGGGGATAATTCACCCCTCCACTTT.

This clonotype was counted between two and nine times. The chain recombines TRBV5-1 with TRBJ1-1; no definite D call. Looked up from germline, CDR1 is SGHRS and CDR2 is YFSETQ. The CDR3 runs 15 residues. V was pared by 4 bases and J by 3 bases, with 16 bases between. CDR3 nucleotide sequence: TGCGCCAGCAGCCCCCGGGGAGGTCTTGACACTGAAGCTTTCTTT. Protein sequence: CASSPRGGLDTEAFF.

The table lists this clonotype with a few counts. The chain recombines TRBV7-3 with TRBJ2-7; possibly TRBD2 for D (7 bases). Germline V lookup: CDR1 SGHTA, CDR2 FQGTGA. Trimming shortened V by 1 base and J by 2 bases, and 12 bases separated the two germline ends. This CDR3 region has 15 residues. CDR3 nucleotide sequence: TGTGCCAGCAGCTTAATGGGGGGGCTCACCTACGAGCAGTACTTC. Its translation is CASSLMGGLTYEQYF.

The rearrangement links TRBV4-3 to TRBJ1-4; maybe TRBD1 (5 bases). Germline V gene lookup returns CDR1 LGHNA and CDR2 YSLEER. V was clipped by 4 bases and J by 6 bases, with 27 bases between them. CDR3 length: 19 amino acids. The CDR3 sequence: CASSPNQGFPRVGDEKLFF. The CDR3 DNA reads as TGCGCCAGCAGCCCAAACCAAGGGTTCCCCAGAGTGGGGGATGAAAAACTGTTTTTT.

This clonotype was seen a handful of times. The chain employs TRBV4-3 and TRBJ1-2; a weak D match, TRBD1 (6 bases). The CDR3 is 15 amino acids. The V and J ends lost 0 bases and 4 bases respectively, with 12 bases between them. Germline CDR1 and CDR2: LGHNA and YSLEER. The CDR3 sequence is CASSQDFGQIYGYTF. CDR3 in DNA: TGCGCCAGCAGCCAAGATTTCGGACAGATCTATGGCTACACCTTC.

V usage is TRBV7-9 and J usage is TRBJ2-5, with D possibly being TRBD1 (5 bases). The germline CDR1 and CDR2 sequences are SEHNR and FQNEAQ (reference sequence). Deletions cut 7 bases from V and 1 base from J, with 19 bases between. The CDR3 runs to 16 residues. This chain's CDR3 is CASIPYRGRLQETQYF. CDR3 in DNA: TGTGCCAGCATTCCTTATAGGGGCCGCCTCCAAGAGACCCAGTACTTC.

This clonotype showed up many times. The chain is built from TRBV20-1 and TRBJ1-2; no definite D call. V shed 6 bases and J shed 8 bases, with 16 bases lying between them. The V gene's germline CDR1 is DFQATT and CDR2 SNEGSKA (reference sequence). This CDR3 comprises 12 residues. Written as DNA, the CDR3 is TGCAGTGCCGAAGATGGGTATGGAGGCTACACCTTC. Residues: CSAEDGYGGYTF.

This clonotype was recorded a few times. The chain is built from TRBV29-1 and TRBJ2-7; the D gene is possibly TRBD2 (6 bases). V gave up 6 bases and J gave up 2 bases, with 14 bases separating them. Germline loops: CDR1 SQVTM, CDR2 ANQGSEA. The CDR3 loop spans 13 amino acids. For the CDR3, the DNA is TGCAGCGTCAGGCGGGGTCTGACCTACGAGCAGTACTTC. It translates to CSVRRGLTYEQYF.

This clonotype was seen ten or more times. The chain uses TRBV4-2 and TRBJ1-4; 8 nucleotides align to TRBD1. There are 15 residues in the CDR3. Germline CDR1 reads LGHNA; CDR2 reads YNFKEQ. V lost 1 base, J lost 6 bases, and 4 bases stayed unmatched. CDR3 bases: TGTGCCAGCAGCCAAGGGATACAGGGGGATGAAAAACTGTTTTTT. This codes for CASSQGIQGDEKLFF.

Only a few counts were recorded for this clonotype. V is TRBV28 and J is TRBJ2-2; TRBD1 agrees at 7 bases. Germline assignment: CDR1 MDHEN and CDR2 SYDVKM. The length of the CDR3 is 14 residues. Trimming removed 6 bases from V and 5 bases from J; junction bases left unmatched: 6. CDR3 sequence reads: CASRTGERTGELFF. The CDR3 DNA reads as TGTGCCAGCAGAACAGGGGAGAGGACCGGGGAGCTGTTTTTT.

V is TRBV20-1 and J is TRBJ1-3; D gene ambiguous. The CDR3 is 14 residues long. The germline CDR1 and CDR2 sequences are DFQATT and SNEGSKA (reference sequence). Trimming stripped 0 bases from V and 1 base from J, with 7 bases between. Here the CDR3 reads CSARDALSGNTIYF. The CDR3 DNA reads TGCAGTGCTAGAGATGCTCTTTCTGGAAACACCATATATTTT.

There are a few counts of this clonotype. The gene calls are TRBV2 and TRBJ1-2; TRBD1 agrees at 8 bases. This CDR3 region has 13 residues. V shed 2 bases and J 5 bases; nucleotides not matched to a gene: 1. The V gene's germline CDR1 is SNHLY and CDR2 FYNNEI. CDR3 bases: TGTGCCAGCAGTGAATACAGGGGGTATGGCTACACCTTC. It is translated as CASSEYRGYGYTF. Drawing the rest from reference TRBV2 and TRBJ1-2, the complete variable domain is EPEVTQTPSHQVTQMGQEVILRCVPISNHLYFYWYRQILGQKVEFLVSFYNNEISEKSEIFDDQFSVERPDGSNFTLKIRSTKLEDSAMYFCASSEYRGYGYTFGSGTRLTVV.

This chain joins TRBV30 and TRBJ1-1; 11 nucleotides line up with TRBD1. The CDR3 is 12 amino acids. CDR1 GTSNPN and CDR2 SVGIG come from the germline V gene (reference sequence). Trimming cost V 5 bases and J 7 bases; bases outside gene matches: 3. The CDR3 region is CAWGDRGIEAFF. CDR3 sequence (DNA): TGTGCCTGGGGGGACAGGGGGATTGAAGCTTTCTTT.

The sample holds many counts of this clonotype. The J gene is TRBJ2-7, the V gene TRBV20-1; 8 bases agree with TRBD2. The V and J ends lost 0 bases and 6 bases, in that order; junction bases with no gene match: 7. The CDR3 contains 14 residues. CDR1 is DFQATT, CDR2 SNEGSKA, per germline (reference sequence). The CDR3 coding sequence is TGCAGTGCTAGAGAGAGGCTAGCGGGTTCCGAGCAGTACTTC. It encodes CSARERLAGSEQYF.

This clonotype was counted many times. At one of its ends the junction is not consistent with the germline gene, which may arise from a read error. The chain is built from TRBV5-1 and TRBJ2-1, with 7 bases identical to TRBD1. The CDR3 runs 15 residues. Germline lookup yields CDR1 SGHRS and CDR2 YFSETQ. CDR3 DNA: TGTGCCAGCAGCTTAGACAGGGCTTCCTACAATGAGCAGTTCTTC. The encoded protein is CASSLDRASYNEQFF.

The DNA of the CDR3 is TGTGCCACCAGTTCCCCCGGGACAGGGAACACCGGGGAGCTGTTTTTT. It encodes CATSSPGTGNTGELFF. The V call is TRBV24-1, the J call TRBJ2-2; 8 positions agree with TRBD1. The CDR3 length is 16 residues. J lost 1 base, V lost 6 bases, and 6 bases had no gene match. CDR1 KGHDR and CDR2 SFDVKD come from the germline V gene.